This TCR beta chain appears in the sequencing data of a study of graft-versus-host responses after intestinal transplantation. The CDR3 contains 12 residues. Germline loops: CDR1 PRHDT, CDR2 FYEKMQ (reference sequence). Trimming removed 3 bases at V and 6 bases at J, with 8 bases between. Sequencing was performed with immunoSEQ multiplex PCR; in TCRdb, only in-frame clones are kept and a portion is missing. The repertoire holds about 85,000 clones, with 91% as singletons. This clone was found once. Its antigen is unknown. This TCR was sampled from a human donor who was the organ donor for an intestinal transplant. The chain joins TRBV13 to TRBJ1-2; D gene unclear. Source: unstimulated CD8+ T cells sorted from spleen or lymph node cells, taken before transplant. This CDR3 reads CASSLNRDGYTF. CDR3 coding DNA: TGTGCCAGCAGCTTGAACAGAGATGGCTACACCTTC.